The entry that follows covers one T cell receptor (beta chain) sequence. Its antigen is undetermined. The sample belongs to a study of a mutant IDH1 vaccine in newly diagnosed glioma. As for the study in general: With temozolomide cycles, or 4-6 weeks after radiotherapy alone, vaccination was started. The treated group averaged 40.4 years old and was around 62% male, roughly 38% female. Most patients had radiochemotherapy with temozolomide before enrollment; others had one alone.

Points from the study as a whole: Pseudoprogression appeared independent of alterations in top peripheral clonotypes.

As for time point: week 11, during vaccination. Topical imiquimod was applied with each vaccine dose, which held 300 ug of mutant IDH1 20-mer peptide. Looked up from germline, CDR1 is SGHTS and CDR2 is YDEGEE. The CDR3 has 19 residues. The ends were cut back, 2 bases at V and 2 bases at J, with 26 bases in the middle. Data came from immunoSEQ multiplex PCR; TCRdb stores just in-frame clones and leaves some out. The sample records some 60,000 clones, approximately 80% being singletons. This chain connects TRBV5-8 to TRBJ2-7; D might be TRBD2 (7 bases). The sequencing used PBMCs, collected from a glioma patient whose treatment included an IDH1 peptide vaccine. This TCR was sampled from a man aged 25-40 years with glioma. CDR3 amino acids: CASSFPRDRFAGATYEQYF. CDR3 nucleotides: TGTGCCAGCAGCTTCCCCCGGGACCGCTTCGCGGGGGCCACCTACGAGCAGTACTTC. The full variable domain, its missing parts supplied by reference TRBV5-8 and TRBJ2-7, is EAGVTQSPTHLIKTRGQQATLRCSPISGHTSVYWYQQALGLGLQFLLWYDEGEERNRGNFPPRFSGRQFPNYSSELNVNALELEDSALYLCASSFPRDRFAGATYEQYFGPGTRLTVT.